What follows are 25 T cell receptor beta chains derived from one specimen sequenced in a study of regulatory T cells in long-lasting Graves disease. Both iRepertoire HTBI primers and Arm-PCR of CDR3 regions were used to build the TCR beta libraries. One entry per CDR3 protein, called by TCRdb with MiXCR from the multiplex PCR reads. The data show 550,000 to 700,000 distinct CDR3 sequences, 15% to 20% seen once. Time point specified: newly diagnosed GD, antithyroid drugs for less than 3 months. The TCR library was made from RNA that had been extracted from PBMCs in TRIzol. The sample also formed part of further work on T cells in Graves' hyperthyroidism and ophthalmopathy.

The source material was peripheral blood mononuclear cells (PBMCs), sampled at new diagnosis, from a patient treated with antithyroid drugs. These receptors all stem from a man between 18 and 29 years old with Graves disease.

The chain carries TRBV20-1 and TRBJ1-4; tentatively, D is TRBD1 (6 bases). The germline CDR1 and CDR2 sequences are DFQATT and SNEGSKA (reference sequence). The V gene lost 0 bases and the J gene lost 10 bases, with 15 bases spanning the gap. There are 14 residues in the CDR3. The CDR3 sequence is CSAREGVARGKLFF. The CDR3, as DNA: TGCAGTGCTAGAGAAGGAGTGGCCAGGGGAAAACTGTTTTTT.

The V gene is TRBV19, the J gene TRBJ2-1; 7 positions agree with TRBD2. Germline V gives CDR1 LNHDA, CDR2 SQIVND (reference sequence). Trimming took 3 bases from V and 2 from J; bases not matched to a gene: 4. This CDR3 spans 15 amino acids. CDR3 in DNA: TGTGCCAGTAGTATGACTAGCTCTGCCTACAATGAGCAGTTCTTC. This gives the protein CASSMTSSAYNEQFF.

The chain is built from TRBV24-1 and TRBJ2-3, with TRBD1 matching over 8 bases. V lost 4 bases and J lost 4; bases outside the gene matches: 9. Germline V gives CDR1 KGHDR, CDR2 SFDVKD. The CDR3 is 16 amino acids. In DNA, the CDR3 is TGTGCCACCAGTGACTCGACAGGGACAGGTTCAGATACGCAGTATTTT. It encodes CATSDSTGTGSDTQYF.

CDR3 sequence (DNA): TGTGCCAGCAGTGGCCGGGATCTAGCGGAACCATACAATGAGCAGTTCTTC. Protein sequence: CASSGRDLAEPYNEQFF. V and J are TRBV6-1 and TRBJ2-1; 7 positions agree with TRBD2. There are 17 residues in the CDR3. J was trimmed by 4 bases and V by 4 bases; bases with no gene match: 13. Germline assignment: CDR1 MNHNS and CDR2 SASEGT.

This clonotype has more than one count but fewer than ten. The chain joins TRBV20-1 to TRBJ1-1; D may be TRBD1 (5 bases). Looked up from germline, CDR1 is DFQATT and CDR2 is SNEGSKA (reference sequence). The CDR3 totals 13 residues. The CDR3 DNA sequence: TGCTCTAGGCGGGGCGCGGGGAACACTGAAGCTTTCTTT. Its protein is CSRRGAGNTEAFF.

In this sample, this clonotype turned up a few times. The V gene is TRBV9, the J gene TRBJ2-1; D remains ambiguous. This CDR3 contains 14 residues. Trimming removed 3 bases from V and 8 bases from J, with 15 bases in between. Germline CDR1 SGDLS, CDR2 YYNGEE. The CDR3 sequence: CASSARPVSYEQFF. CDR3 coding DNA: TGTGCCAGCAGCGCCAGACCCGTTTCGTATGAGCAGTTCTTC. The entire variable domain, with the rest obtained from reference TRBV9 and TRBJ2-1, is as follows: DSGVTQTPKHLITATGQRVTLRCSPRSGDLSVYWYQQSLDQGLQFLIQYYNGEERAKGNILERFSAQQFPDLHSELNLSSLELGDSALYFCASSARPVSYEQFFGPGTRLTVL.

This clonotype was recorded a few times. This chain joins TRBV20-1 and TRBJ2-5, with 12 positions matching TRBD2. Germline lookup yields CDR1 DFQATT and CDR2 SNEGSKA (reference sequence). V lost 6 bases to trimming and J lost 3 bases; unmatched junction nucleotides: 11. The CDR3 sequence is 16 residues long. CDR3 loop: CSAQTVSSGREETQYF. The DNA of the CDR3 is TGCAGTGCCCAGACGGTGTCTAGCGGGAGGGAAGAGACCCAGTACTTC.

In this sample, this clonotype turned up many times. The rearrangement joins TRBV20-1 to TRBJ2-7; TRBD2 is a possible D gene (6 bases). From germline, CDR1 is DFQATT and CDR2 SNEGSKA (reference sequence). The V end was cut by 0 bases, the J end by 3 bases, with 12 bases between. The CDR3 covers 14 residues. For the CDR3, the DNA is TGCAGTGCTAGAGATCTGGGACTGGACTACGAGCAGTACTTC. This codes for CSARDLGLDYEQYF.

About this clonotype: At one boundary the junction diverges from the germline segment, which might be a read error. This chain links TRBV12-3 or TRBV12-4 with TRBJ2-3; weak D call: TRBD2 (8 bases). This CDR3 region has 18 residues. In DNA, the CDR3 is TGTGCCAGCAGCTTAGGGGGGGGTAGCGGGACAGTCACAGATACGCAGTATTTT. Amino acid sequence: CASSLGGGSGTVTDTQYF.

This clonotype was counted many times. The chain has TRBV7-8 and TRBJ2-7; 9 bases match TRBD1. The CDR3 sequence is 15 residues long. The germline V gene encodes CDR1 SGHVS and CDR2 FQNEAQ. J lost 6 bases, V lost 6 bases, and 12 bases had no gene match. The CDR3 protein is CASSFKDRGFGEQYF. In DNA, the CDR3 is TGTGCCAGCAGTTTTAAGGACAGGGGTTTCGGCGAGCAGTACTTC.

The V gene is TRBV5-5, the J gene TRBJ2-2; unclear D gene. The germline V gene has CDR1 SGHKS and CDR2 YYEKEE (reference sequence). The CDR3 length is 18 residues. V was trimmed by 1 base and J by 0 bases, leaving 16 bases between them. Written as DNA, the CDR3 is TGTGCCAGCAGCTTGTGGCCAGGCTCTCGTGCGAACACCGGGGAGCTGTTTTTT. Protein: CASSLWPGSRANTGELFF.

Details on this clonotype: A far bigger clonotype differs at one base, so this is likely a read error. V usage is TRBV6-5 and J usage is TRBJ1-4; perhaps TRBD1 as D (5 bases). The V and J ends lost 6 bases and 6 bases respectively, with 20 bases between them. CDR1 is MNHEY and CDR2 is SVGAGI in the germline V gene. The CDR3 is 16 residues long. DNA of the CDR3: TGTGCCAGCAGGGCCGGGGGGTCGGGGATTCATGAAAAACTGTTTTTT. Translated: CASRAGGSGIHEKLFF.

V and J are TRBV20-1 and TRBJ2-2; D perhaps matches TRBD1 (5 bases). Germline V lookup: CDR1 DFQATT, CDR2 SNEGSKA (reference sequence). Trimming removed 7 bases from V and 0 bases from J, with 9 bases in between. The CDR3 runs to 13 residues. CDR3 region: CSGQFANTGELFF. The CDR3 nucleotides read TGCAGTGGACAGTTCGCGAACACCGGGGAGCTGTTTTTT.

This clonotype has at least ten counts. Here the CDR3 DNA reads TGTGCCAGCAGCTTAGGTGACTACGAGCAGTACTTC. It is translated as CASSLGDYEQYF. The chain links TRBV28 to TRBJ2-7; unclear D gene. CDR1 and CDR2 from the germline V gene are MDHEN and SYDVKM. The CDR3 contains 12 residues. The germline V and J ends were trimmed by 6 bases and 3 bases, with 9 bases remaining between them.

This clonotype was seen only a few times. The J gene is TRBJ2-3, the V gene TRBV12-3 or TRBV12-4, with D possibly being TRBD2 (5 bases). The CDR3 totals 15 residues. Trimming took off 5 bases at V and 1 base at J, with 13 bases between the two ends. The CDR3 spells CASSLHGRGTDTQYF. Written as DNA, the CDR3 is TGTGCCAGCAGTCTTCATGGGCGGGGCACAGATACGCAGTATTTT.

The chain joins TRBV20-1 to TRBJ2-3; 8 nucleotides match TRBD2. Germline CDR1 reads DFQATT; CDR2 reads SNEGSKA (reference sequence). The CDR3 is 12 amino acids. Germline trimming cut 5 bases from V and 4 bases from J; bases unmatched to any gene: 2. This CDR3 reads CSAGAGADTQYF. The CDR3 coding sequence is TGCAGTGCTGGAGCGGGAGCAGATACGCAGTATTTT.

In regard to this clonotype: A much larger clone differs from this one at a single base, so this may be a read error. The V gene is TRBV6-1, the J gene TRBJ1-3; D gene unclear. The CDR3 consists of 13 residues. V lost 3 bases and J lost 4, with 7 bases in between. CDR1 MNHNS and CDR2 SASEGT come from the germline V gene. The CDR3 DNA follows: TGTGCCAGCAGTGACGCCGGAGGAAACACCATATATTTT. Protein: CASSDAGGNTIYF.

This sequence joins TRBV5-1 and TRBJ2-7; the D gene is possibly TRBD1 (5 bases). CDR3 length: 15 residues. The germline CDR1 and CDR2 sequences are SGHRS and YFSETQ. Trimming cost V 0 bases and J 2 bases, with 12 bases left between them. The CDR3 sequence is CASSLGARVAYEQYF. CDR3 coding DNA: TGCGCCAGCAGCTTGGGGGCCAGGGTTGCCTACGAGCAGTACTTC.

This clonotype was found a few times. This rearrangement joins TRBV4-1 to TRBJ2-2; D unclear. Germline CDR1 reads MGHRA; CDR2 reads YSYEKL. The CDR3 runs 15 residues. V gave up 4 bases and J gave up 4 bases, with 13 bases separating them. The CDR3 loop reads CASSPGTYFTGELFF. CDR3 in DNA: TGCGCCAGCAGCCCCGGCACCTATTTCACCGGGGAGCTGTTTTTT.

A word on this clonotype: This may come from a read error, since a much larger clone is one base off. CDR3 DNA: TGTGTCAGCAGCTCCGGACAGGGAAATTACAATGAGCAGTTCTTC. As protein: CVSSSGQGNYNEQFF. The chain links TRBV11-3 to TRBJ2-1; 8 bases fit TRBD1. The length of the CDR3 is 15 residues. In germline, CDR1 is SGHNT, CDR2 YENEEA. Full variable domain (remainder filled in from reference TRBV11-3 and TRBJ2-1): EAGVVQSPRYKIIEKKQPVAFWCNPISGHNTLYWYLQNLGQGPELLIRYENEEAVDDSQLPKDRFSAERLKGVDSTLKIQPAELGDSAVYLCVSSSGQGNYNEQFFGPGTRLTVL.

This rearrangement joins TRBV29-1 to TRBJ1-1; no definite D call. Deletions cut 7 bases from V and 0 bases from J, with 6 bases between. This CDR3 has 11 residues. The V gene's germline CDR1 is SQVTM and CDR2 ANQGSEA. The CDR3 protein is CSDGMNTEAFF. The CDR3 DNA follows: TGCAGCGACGGGATGAACACTGAAGCTTTCTTT.

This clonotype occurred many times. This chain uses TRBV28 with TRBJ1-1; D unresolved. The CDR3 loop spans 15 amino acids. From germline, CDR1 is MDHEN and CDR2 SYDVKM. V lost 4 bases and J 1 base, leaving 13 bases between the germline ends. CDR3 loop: CASSSPVQPNTEAFF. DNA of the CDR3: TGTGCCAGCAGTTCCCCCGTACAGCCGAACACTGAAGCTTTCTTT.

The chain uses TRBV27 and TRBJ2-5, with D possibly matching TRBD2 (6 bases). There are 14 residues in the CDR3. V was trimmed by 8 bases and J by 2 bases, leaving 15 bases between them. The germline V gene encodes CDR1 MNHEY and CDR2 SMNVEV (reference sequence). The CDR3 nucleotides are TGTGCCAGCGGTCCGGGACTTGCGCAAGAGACCCAGTACTTC. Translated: CASGPGLAQETQYF.

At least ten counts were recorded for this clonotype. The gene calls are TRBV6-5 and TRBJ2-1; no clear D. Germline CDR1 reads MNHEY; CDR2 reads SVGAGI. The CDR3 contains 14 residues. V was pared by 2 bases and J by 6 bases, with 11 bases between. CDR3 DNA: TGTGCCAGCAGTTACCGAGATCTGGGCAATGAGCAGTTCTTC. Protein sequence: CASSYRDLGNEQFF.

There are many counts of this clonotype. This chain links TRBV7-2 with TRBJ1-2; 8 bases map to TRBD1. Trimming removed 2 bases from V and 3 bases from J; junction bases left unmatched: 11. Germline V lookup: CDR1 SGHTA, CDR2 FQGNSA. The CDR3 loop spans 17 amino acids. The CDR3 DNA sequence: TGTGCCAGCAGCTTAACCTGGGACAGGCTTCGGGACTATGGCTACACCTTC. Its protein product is CASSLTWDRLRDYGYTF.